The rows below give T cell receptor beta chains drawn from one sample of a study of control samples from healthy donors and cancer patients. Using immunoSEQ multiplex PCR, the repertoire was profiled, and TCRdb retains in-frame clones only, with some absent. The repertoire holds about 92,000 clones, with about four fifths as singletons. Sequenced: blood. The receptors stem from a woman in her sixties in good health. Both conserved end residues are part of each CDR3. A D gene is named only where the DNA matches it firmly. The size field is filled for only some rows; it gives once, few, many or a size class.

>TRBV6-2/TRBV6-3|few|.|TRBJ2-3
TGTGCCAGCAGTTACCCCGGACTAATGGGGACAGATACGCAGTATTTT
CASSYPGLMGTDTQYF
>TRBV7-2|.|.|TRBJ1-3
TGTGCCAGCAGCTTTAACAGCCAGTCTGGAAACACCATATATTTT
CASSFNSQSGNTIYF
>TRBV18|once|TRBD2|TRBJ2-1
TGTGCCAGCTCACCGCTACCGGGACTAGCTGGAGGTGAGCAGTTCTTC
CASSPLPGLAGGEQFF
>TRBV5-6|.|.|TRBJ1-2
TGTGCCAGCAGCCCCTTGGGGCAGGGTTTGGTCGGGTATGGCTACACCTTC
CASSPLGQGLVGYGYTF
>TRBV19|once|.|TRBJ1-4
TGTGCCAGTAGTATGAGGGGAGAAAAACTGTTTTTT
CASSMRGEKLFF
>TRBV7-2|.|.|TRBJ1-2
TGTGCCAGCAGCCCGGGGACCATGCTTTTCGGCTACACCTTC
CASSPGTMLFGYTF
>TRBV7-9|.|.|TRBJ2-1
TGTGCCAGCAGCACCACAGTCGGGTACAATGAGCAGTTCTTC
CASSTTVGYNEQFF
>TRBV7-9|few|.|TRBJ2-7
TGTGCCAGCAGCGCGACGCCAGGGTTCTACGAGCAGTACTTC
CASSATPGFYEQYF
>TRBV10-1|few|.|TRBJ2-2
TGCGCCAGCAAGGCGACAGCTGCTGGGGAGCTGTTTTTT
CASKATAAGELFF
>TRBV7-2|.|.|TRBJ2-5
TGTGCCAGCAGCAAGCACGGGGTGAAGGAGACCCAGTACTTC
CASSKHGVKETQYF
>TRBV28|.|TRBD1|TRBJ1-6
TGTGCCAGCAGTCCTTGGACAGGGAAATCACCCCTCCACTTT
CASSPWTGKSPLHF
>TRBV7-2|.|.|TRBJ2-7
TGTGCCAGCAGCTTAACTGGGGCGGCTTCCTACGAGCAGTACTTC
CASSLTGAASYEQYF
>TRBV7-2|.|TRBD1|TRBJ1-1
TGTGCCAGCAGCCCACAGGGGGTCACTGAAGCTTTCTTT
CASSPQGVTEAFF
>TRBV4-1|few|TRBD1|TRBJ1-2
TGCGCCAGCAGCCAGCTCGACAGGGACGGCTACACCTTC
CASSQLDRDGYTF
>TRBV7-9|once|.|TRBJ2-3
TGTGCCAGCAGTCCCCCCGGCGGGGTTACAGATACGCAGTATTTT
CASSPPGGVTDTQYF
>TRBV2|.|.|TRBJ1-6
TGTGCCAGCAGTTCTCAGGGGATTAAGTATAATTCACCCCTCCACTTT
CASSSQGIKYNSPLHF
>TRBV6-5|.|.|TRBJ1-6
TGTGCCAGCAGTTACTCGAGGACGGGGGATTCACCCCTCCACTTT
CASSYSRTGDSPLHF
>TRBV11-3|.|.|TRBJ2-7
TGTGCCAGCAGCCCCGGTAGAGTCCACGAGCAGTACTTC
CASSPGRVHEQYF
>TRBV7-2|.|.|TRBJ2-5
TGTGCCAGCAGCTTCGGGACCGGAGAGACCCAGTACTTC
CASSFGTGETQYF
>TRBV7-8|.|.|TRBJ2-1
TGTGCCAGCAGCTTAGCCGGGACTGGAAACAATGAGCAGTTCTTC
CASSLAGTGNNEQFF
>TRBV6-5|.|.|TRBJ1-2
TGTGCCAGCAGTTACTGGGACAACTATGGCTACACCTTC
CASSYWDNYGYTF
>TRBV5-1|few|TRBD1|TRBJ2-2
TGCGCCAGCAGCTTGGGACAGGGCACCGGGGAGCTGTTTTTT
CASSLGQGTGELFF
>TRBV18|.|.|TRBJ1-1
TGTGCCAGCTCACCCGCAATCATGAACACTGAAGCTTTCTTT
CASSPAIMNTEAFF
>TRBV5-1|.|.|TRBJ2-3
TGCGCCAGCAGCTTCCGGTCCCGCACAGATACGCAGTATTTT
CASSFRSRTDTQYF
>TRBV7-2|.|.|TRBJ1-6
TGTGCCAGCAGCCGTAACCTGGGAACATTTAATTCACCCCTCCACTTT
CASSRNLGTFNSPLHF
>TRBV7-7|.|.|TRBJ1-1
TGTGCCAGCAGCCCAGGCCTCCCGGGAACTGAAGCTTTCTTT
CASSPGLPGTEAFF
>TRBV19|.|TRBD2|TRBJ2-3
TGTGCCAGTAGTGAGACTAGCGGATTCACAGATACGCAGTATTTT
CASSETSGFTDTQYF
>TRBV2|.|.|TRBJ2-7
TGTGCCAGCAGTGGGGGGCGGAGTGCATACGAGCAGTACTTC
CASSGGRSAYEQYF
>TRBV24-1|.|.|TRBJ2-2
TGTGCCACCAGTGACCCAACTAGTTACGCCGGGGAGCTGTTTTTT
CATSDPTSYAGELFF